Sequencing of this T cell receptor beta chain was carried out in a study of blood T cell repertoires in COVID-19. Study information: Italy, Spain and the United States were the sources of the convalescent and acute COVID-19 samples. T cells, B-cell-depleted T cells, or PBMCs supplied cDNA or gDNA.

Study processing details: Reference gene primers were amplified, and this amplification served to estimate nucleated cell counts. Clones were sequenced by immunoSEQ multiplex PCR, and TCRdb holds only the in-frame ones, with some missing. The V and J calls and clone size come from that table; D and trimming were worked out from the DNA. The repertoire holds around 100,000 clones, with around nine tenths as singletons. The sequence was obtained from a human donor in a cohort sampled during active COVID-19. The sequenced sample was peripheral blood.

CDR3 in DNA: TGCGCCAGCAGCCAAGATTGGACCCTGGGGGGAACTAATGAAAAACTGTTTTTT. Translating it yields CASSQDWTLGGTNEKLFF. The V and J genes are TRBV4-3 and TRBJ1-4, with a weak D call TRBD1 (5 bases). V gave up 0 bases and J gave up 1 base, with 15 bases separating them. Germline loops: CDR1 LGHNA, CDR2 YSLEER. The CDR3 is 18 amino acids.